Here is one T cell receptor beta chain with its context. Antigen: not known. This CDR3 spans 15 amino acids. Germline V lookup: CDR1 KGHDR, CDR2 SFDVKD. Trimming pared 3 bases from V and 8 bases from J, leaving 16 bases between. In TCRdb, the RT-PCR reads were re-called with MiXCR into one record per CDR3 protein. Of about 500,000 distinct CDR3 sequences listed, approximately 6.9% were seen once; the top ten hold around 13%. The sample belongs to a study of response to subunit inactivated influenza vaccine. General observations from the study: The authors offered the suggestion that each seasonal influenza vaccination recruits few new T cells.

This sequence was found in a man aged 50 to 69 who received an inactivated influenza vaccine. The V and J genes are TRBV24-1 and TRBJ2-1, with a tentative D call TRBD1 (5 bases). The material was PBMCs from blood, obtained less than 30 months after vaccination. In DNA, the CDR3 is TGTGCCACCAGTGATCCGCAAGGGGTTTACGATGAGCAGTTCTTC. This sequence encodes CATSDPQGVYDEQFF.